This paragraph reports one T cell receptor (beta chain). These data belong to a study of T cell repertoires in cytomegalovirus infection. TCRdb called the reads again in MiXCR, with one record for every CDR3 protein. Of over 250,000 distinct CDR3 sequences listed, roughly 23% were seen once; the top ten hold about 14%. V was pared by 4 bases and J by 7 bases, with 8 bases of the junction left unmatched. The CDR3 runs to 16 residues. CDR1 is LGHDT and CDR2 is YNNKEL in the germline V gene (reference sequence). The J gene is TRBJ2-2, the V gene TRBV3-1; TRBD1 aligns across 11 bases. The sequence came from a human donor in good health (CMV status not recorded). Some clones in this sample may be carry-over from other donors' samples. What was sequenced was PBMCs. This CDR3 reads CASSLGGDRGIGELFF. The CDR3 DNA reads TGTGCCAGCAGCCTCGGAGGGGACAGGGGGATCGGGGAGCTGTTTTTT.